The following is a TCR beta chain sequence with its context. Patients' urothelial carcinoma was locally advanced or metastatic. Every PCR got spiked synthetic TCR analog templates. This table comes from immunoSEQ multiplex PCR, and its TCRdb copy is limited to in-frame clones, with some not included. The sample includes 40,000 or so clones, around 80% of them seen just once. This sample is part of a study of PD-L1 blockade in urothelial cancer. Study as a whole: Typically, measured as a median, blood samples had approximately 130,000 T cells.

Germline CDR1 is MDHEN and CDR2 is SYDVKM. With V trimmed by 3 bases and J by 1 base, 15 bases remained unmatched. The CDR3 is made up of 19 amino acids. The receptor's source is a man aged 65 to 85 with urothelial cancer. The chain couples TRBV28 to TRBJ2-3; 8 bases agree with TRBD2. The material was PBMCs, obtained around atezolizumab (anti-PD-L1) treatment. The CDR3 region is CASSFLTSAPEGRTDTQYF. In DNA form, the CDR3 reads TGTGCCAGCAGTTTTCTGACTAGCGCCCCTGAAGGTCGCACAGATACGCAGTATTTT. Supplemented by reference TRBV28 and TRBJ2-3, the full variable domain reads DVKVTQSSRYLVKRTGEKVFLECVQDMDHENMFWYRQDPGLGLRLIYFSYDVKMKEKGDIPEGYSVSREKKERFSLILESASTNQTSMYLCASSFLTSAPEGRTDTQYFGPGTRLTVL.